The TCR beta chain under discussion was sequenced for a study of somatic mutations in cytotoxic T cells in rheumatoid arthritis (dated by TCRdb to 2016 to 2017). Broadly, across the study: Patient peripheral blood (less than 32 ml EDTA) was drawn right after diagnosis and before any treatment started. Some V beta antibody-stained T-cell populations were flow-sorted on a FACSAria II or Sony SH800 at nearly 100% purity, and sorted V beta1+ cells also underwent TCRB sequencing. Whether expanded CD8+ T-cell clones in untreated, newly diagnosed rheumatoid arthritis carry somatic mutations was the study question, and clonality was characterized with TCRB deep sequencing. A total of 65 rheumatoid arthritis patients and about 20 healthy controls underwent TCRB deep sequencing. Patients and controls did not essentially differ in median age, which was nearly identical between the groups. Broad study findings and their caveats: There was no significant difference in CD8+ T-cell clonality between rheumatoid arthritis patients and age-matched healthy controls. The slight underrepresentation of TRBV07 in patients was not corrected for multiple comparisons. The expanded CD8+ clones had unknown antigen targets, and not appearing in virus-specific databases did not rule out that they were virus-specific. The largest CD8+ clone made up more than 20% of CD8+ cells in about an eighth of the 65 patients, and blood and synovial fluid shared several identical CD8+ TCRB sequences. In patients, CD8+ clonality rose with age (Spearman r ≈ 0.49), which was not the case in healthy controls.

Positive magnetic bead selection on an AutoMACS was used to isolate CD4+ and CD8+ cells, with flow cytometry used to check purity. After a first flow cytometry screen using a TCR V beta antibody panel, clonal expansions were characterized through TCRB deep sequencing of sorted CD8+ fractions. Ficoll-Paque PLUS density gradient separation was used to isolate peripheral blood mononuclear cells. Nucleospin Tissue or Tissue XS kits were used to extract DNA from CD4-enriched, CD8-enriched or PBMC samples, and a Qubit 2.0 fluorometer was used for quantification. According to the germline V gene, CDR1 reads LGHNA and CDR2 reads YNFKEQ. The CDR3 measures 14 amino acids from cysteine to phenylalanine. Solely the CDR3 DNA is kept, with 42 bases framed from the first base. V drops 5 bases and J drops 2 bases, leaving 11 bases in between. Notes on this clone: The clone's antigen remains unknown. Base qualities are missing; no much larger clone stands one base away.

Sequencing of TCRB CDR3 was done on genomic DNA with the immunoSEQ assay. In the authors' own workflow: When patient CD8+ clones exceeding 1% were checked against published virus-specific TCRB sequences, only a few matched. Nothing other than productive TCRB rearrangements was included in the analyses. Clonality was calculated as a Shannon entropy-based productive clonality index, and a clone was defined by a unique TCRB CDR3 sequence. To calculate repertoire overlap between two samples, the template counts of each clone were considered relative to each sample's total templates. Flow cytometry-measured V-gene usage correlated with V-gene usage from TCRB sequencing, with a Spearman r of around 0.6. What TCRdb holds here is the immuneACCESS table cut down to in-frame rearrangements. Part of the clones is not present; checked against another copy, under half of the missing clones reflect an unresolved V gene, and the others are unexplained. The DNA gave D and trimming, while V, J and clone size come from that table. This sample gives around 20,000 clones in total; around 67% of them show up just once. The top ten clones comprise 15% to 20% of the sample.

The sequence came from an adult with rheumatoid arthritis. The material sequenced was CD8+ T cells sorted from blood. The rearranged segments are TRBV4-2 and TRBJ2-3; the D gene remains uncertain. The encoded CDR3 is CASSSRWATDTQYF. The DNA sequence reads TGTGCCAGCAGCTCCAGGTGGGCCACAGATACGCAGTATTTT.